Each of the 15 T cell receptor beta chains below was sequenced from the same sample in a study of neurological immune-mediated disorders. From the 5' RACE reads, TCRdb called clonotypes with MiXCR, one entry per CDR3 protein. The table has tens of thousands of distinct CDR3 sequences, over 3.5% seen once; the top ten hold about 1.9%. The sequenced sample consisted of CD4+ T cells from blood. These receptors all stem from a woman aged 35 to 49 with multiple sclerosis.

This clonotype was seen many times. V and J are TRBV7-8 and TRBJ2-7; D is unresolved. The CDR3 contains 15 residues. Germline assignment: CDR1 SGHVS and CDR2 FQNEAQ. Trimming left V 3 bases short and J 1 base short, with 13 bases between. The DNA for the CDR3 is TGTGCCAGCAGCTTTCAGTCGACCGGATCCTACGAGCAGTACTTC. This encodes CASSFQSTGSYEQYF.

This clonotype was seen ten or more times. The chain joins TRBV5-5 to TRBJ1-3; D call uncertain. Germline V gene data show CDR1 as SGHKS and CDR2 as YYEKEE (reference sequence). The CDR3 consists of 15 residues. The V end lost 1 base, the J end lost 0 bases, and 8 bases lay between the germline ends. This CDR3 reads CASSLKGPSGNTIYF. CDR3 DNA: TGTGCCAGCAGCTTGAAAGGCCCCTCTGGAAACACCATATATTTT.

Many counts were recorded for this clonotype. The rearrangement joins TRBV6-5 to TRBJ2-7; the match to TRBD1 covers 9 bases. V gave up 6 bases and J gave up 2 bases; unmatched junction bases: 8. Germline V CDR1 and CDR2: MNHEY, SVGAGI. This CDR3 has 15 residues. The CDR3 nucleotides read TGTGCCAGCAGCCCCAGCGGGACAGGGACCTACGAGCAGTACTTC. Translated: CASSPSGTGTYEQYF.

This clonotype was seen many times. The chain combines TRBV10-3 with TRBJ2-5; TRBD2 agrees at 7 bases. V trimming: 10 bases; J trimming: 2 bases; junction bases outside the gene matches: 10. The length of the CDR3 is 14 residues. From germline, CDR1 is ENHRY and CDR2 SYGVKD. The CDR3: CATGGSRKQETQYF. Here the CDR3 DNA reads TGTGCCACCGGGGGGAGTCGAAAACAAGAGACCCAGTACTTC.

In this sample, this clonotype turned up many times. The chain has TRBV20-1 and TRBJ2-3; TRBD1 matches 7 bases. The CDR3 is made up of 14 amino acids. Trimming removed 3 bases from V and 4 bases from J; junction bases left unmatched: 7. CDR1 is DFQATT, CDR2 SNEGSKA, per germline (reference sequence). The CDR3 coding sequence is TGCAGTGCTAGTCGGGACAGCCGCCCAGATACGCAGTATTTT. Its protein product is CSASRDSRPDTQYF.

Many counts were recorded for this clonotype. The DNA of the CDR3 is TGTGTCAAACCAGCGGCTAACTATGGCTACACCTTC. Amino acid sequence: CVKPAANYGYTF. J is TRBJ1-2 and V is TRBV6-5, with D unresolved. CDR1 is MNHEY and CDR2 is SVGAGI in the germline V gene. This CDR3 has 12 amino acids.

In its sample, this clonotype was seen many times. The V gene is TRBV24-1, the J gene TRBJ2-5, with D uncertain. Trimming shortened V by 6 bases and J by 5 bases, and 9 bases separated the two germline ends. The V gene's germline CDR1 is KGHDR and CDR2 SFDVKD. The CDR3 runs 12 residues. The CDR3 spells CATSTGRETQYF. The CDR3 bases are TGTGCCACCAGTACCGGGCGGGAGACCCAGTACTTC.

In its sample, this clonotype was seen many times. The CDR3 here is CASSSPNADEQFF. The CDR3 nucleotides read TGTGCCAGCAGCTCGCCCAACGCCGATGAGCAGTTCTTC. The rearrangement links TRBV11-3 to TRBJ2-1; D not resolved. V shed 4 bases and J shed 8 bases, with 12 bases lying between them. The germline gives CDR1 SGHNT, CDR2 YENEEA. The CDR3 runs to 13 residues.

This clonotype was observed many times. The rearrangement uses TRBV3-1 and TRBJ1-1; D call uncertain. Germline lookup yields CDR1 LGHDT and CDR2 YNNKEL (reference sequence). The CDR3 is made up of 15 amino acids. The ends were cut back, 2 bases at V and 0 bases at J, with 10 bases in the middle. In DNA, the CDR3 is TGTGCCAGCAGCCAAAATGGCGCCATGAACACTGAAGCTTTCTTT. Amino acid sequence: CASSQNGAMNTEAFF.

This clonotype was seen at least ten times. The chain recombines TRBV7-9 with TRBJ2-3; D possibly corresponds to TRBD1 (5 bases). Trimming removed 4 bases at V and 2 bases at J, with 13 bases between. This CDR3 comprises 15 residues. Germline V gene lookup returns CDR1 SEHNR and CDR2 FQNEAQ (reference sequence). CDR3 protein: CASSSDKGFTDTQYF. CDR3 coding DNA: TGTGCCAGCAGCTCCGATAAGGGGTTCACAGATACGCAGTATTTT.

This clonotype was detected a few times. J is TRBJ2-7 and V is TRBV18, with TRBD1 matching over 7 bases. With 3 bases clipped from V and 3 bases from J, the junction kept 11 bases outside the gene matches. Per germline, CDR1 KGHSH and CDR2 LQKENI. The length of the CDR3 is 16 residues. CDR3 bases: TGTGCCAGCTCACCTAAACGACCGGGACAGTTCTACGAGCAGTACTTC. It specifies CASSPKRPGQFYEQYF. Supplemented by reference TRBV18 and TRBJ2-7, the full variable domain reads NAGVMQNPRHLVRRRGQEARLRCSPMKGHSHVYWYRQLPEEGLKFMVYLQKENIIDESGMPKERFSAEFPKEGPSILRIQQVVRGDSAAYFCASSPKRPGQFYEQYFGPGTRLTVT.

This clonotype was detected ten times or more. The chain has TRBV5-6 and TRBJ1-2; D remains unclear. Trimming stripped 3 bases from V and 4 bases from J, with 10 bases between. This CDR3 region has 13 residues. Germline V gene lookup returns CDR1 SGHDT and CDR2 YYEEEE. The CDR3 DNA reads TGTGCCAGCAGCTCGGACGGATCCTATGGCTACACCTTC. It yields the protein CASSSDGSYGYTF.

This clonotype was found many times. The chain combines TRBV4-1 with TRBJ2-6, with TRBD1 matching over 10 bases. Germline V gene data show CDR1 as MGHRA and CDR2 as YSYEKL. The V and J ends lost 3 bases and 4 bases, in that order; junction bases with no gene match: 9. The CDR3 covers 18 residues. The CDR3 spells CASSHSGTGATGANVLTF. The DNA of the CDR3 is TGCGCCAGCAGCCATTCCGGGACAGGGGCGACAGGGGCCAACGTCCTGACTTTC.

This clonotype was recorded at least ten times. CDR3 nucleotide sequence: TGTGCCAAGGGTCAGATCACAGATACGCAGTATTTT. This encodes CAKGQITDTQYF. The chain links TRBV2 to TRBJ2-3; D unresolved. The V gene lost 10 bases and the J gene lost 2 bases, with 10 bases spanning the gap. The CDR3 length is 12 residues. Germline CDR1 and CDR2: SNHLY and FYNNEI.

This clonotype has ten or more counts. The rearrangement joins TRBV2 to TRBJ1-2, with 8 bases matching TRBD1. Germline V lookup: CDR1 SNHLY, CDR2 FYNNEI. V shed 6 bases and J 4 bases; nucleotides not matched to a gene: 7. CDR3 size: 14 residues. CDR3 amino acids: CASREDRVTYGYTF. In DNA, the CDR3 is TGTGCCAGCAGAGAGGACAGGGTAACCTATGGCTACACCTTC.